This T cell receptor (beta chain) was found in a study of OX40 agonist ivuxolimab in advanced cancers. General study points: Dosing at 0.1 to 3.0 mg/kg was accompanied by clonal expansion of CD4+ and CD8+ blood T cells by week 6.

As regards this clone: Its target is unknown.

The protocol was immunoSEQ multiplex PCR, while the TCRdb copy is restricted to in-frame clones and leaves out a portion. The table shows about 20,000 clones, with about 80% occurring only once. V dropped 0 bases and J dropped 7 bases, with 6 bases sitting between them. CDR1 and CDR2 from the germline V gene are WNHNN and SYGVQD (reference sequence). The CDR3 has 13 amino acids. This sequence joins TRBV10-1 and TRBJ2-2, with unresolved D. The input for sequencing was CD4+ or CD8+ T cells sorted from blood, taken in a trial of the OX40 agonist ivuxolimab. This sequence originates from an adult with an advanced solid tumor such as melanoma, head and neck, liver or kidney cancer. Written as DNA, the CDR3 is TGCGCCAGCAGTGAGTCCAACGGCGGGGAGCTGTTTTTT. Its protein is CASSESNGGELFF.